Listed here is a single T cell receptor beta chain. Its antigen is unknown. The conserved closing phenylalanine or tryptophan is absent in this CDR3, likely reflecting a read error. This sample is part of a study of regulatory T cells in long-lasting Graves disease. Study results and limitations: More public clonotypes were shared by persistent patients (about 2,700) than by new patients (approximately 1,000). TRBV28, TRBJ1-2 and TRBJ2-5 emerged as the favored segments in persistent disease.

V gave up 9 bases and J gave up 1 base, with 8 bases separating them. The CDR3 sequence is 12 residues long. Germline V gene sequence: CDR1 ENHRY, CDR2 SYGVKD. Time point in this sample: newly diagnosed GD, antithyroid drugs for less than 3 months. Generation of the TCR library employed RNA extracted from PBMCs. Researchers made TCR beta libraries by using iRepertoire HTBI primers and running Arm-PCR on CDR3 regions. TCRdb reprocessed the multiplex PCR reads via MiXCR and lists one record per CDR3 protein. The sample lists 400,000 to 550,000 distinct CDR3 sequences; roughly 15% were seen once. This sample was also put to use in a study of T cells in Graves' hyperthyroidism and ophthalmopathy. That source notes: The HTBI primer set served for first-round RT-PCR of the TCR CDR3.

The chain employs TRBV10-3 and TRBJ2-3; D remains unclear. The TCR sequence derives from a woman between 18 and 29 years old with Graves disease. Sequences were derived from peripheral blood mononuclear cells (PBMCs), sampled at new diagnosis, from a patient treated with antithyroid drugs. The CDR3 region is CAINSRTDTQYS. DNA for the CDR3: TGTGCCATTAACAGCCGCACAGATACGCAGTATTCT.